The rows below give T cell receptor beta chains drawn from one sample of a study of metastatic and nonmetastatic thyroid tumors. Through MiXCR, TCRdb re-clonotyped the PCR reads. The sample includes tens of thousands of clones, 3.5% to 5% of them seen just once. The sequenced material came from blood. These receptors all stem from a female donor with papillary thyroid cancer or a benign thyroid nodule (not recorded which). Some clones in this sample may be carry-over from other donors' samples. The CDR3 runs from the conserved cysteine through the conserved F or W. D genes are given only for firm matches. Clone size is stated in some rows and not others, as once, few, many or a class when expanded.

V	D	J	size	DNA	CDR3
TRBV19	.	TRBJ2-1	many	TGTGCCAGTAGTATAGGTAGGGCCGGGAACCCGGAGCAGTTCTTC	CASSIGRAGNPEQFF
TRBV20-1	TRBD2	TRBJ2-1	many	TGCAGTGCTCGCGGACTAGCGGAGCAGTTCTTC	CSARGLAEQFF
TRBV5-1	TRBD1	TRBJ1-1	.	TGTGCCAGCACCTCAGGGACAGACACCATGAACACTGAAGCTTTCTTT	CASTSGTDTMNTEAFF
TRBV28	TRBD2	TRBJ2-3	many	TGTGCCAGCAGTAGTAGCGGGAGTAAGGCGACAGATACGCAGTATTTT	CASSSSGSKATDTQYF
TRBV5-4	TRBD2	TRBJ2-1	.	TGTGCCAGCAGCTTGACAACTAGCGTCTACAATGAGCAGTTCTTC	CASSLTTSVYNEQFF
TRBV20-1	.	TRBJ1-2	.	TGCAGTGCTAGACTCGGGTTAGAGTCCTATGGCTACACCTTC	CSARLGLESYGYTF
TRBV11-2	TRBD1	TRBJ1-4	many	TGTGCCAGCAGCTTAGTGGGGGGGACAGATAAACTGTTTTTT	CASSLVGGTDKLFF
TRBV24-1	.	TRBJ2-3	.	TGTGCCACCAGTGCTCTGTTTACAGATACGCAGTATTTT	CATSALFTDTQYF
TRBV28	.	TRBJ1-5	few	TGTGCCAGCAGTTTAGGGGAATGGCTTCAGCCCCAGCATTTT	CASSLGEWLQPQHF
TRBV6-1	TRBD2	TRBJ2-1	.	TGTGCCCGCAGTCAAGCGGGAACCTACAATGAGCAGTTCTTC	CARSQAGTYNEQFF
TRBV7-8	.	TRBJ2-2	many	TGTGCCAGCAGCAACCGAAACACCGGGGAGCTGTTTTTT	CASSNRNTGELFF
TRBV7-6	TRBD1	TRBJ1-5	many	TGTGCCAGCAGCCATACAGGGGCCCATCAGCCCCAGCATTTT	CASSHTGAHQPQHF
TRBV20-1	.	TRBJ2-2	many	TGCAGTGCTGGGCCGGACTCGATCACCGGGGAGCTGTTTTTT	CSAGPDSITGELFF
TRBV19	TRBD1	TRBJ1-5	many	TGTGCCAGTAGTATAGTAGGGACAGGTCAGCCCCAGCATTTT	CASSIVGTGQPQHF
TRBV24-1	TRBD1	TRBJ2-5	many	TGTGCCACCAGAAAGGAGGACAGGGGCGAGACCCAGTACTTC	CATRKEDRGETQYF
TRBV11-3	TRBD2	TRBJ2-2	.	TGTGCCATCAGCTTAGAGACTAGCGGTACCGGGGAGCTGTTTTTT	CAISLETSGTGELFF
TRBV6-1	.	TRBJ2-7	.	TGTGCCAGCAGAATGTCTCTAAGCTTTTCCTACGAGCAGTACTTC	CASRMSLSFSYEQYF
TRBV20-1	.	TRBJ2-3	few	TGCAGTGCTAGAGTAGCGGTGGTCACAGATACGCAGTATTTT	CSARVAVVTDTQYF
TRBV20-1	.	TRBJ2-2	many	TGCAGTGCTACGAAGACCGGGGAGCTGTTTTTT	CSATKTGELFF
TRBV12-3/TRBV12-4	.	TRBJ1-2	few	TGTGCCAGCCTAAGTTGGGGCGGTGGCTACACCTTC	CASLSWGGGYTF
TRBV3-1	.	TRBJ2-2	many	TGTGCCAGCAGCCAGCCGGGAGTACGAACTTCCGGGGAGCTGTTTTTT	CASSQPGVRTSGELFF
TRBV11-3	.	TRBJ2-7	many	TGTGCCAGCAGCTTGACGGCGGGAAGGAACTACGAGCAGTACTTC	CASSLTAGRNYEQYF
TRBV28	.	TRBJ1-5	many	TGTGCCAGCAGTTTAGCAGGGACGCTCGGTCAGCCCCAGCATTTT	CASSLAGTLGQPQHF
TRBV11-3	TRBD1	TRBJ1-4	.	TGTGCCAGCAGCTTAGATCATGGGACAGGGAGGGGAGGTAATGAAAAACTGTTTTTT	CASSLDHGTGRGGNEKLFF
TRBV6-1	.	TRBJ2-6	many	TGTGCCACCGAGGGTGGGGCCAACGTCCTGACTTTC	CATEGGANVLTF
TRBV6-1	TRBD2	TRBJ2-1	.	TGTGCCAGCAGTGAGGGGGGGGTCAGCTACAATGAGCAGTTCTTC	CASSEGGVSYNEQFF
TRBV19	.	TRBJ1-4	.	TGTGCCAGTATGGAGGGCGGGAGAAATGAAAAACTGTTTTTT	CASMEGGRNEKLFF
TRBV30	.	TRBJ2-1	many	TGTGCCTGGAGTGTAGCCGGGGCCCCAAGAGGAGATGAGCAGTTCTTC	CAWSVAGAPRGDEQFF
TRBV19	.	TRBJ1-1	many	TGTGCCAGTATCCCCCCTAAAGCGAACACTGAAGCTTTCTTT	CASIPPKANTEAFF
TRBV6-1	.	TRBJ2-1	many	TGTGCCAGCAGTAATAGCGTGGGGGCCTACAATGAGCAGTTCTTC	CASSNSVGAYNEQFF
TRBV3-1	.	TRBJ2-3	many	TGTGCCAGCAGCCAAAATCTGGAGGCAGATACGCAGTATTTT	CASSQNLEADTQYF